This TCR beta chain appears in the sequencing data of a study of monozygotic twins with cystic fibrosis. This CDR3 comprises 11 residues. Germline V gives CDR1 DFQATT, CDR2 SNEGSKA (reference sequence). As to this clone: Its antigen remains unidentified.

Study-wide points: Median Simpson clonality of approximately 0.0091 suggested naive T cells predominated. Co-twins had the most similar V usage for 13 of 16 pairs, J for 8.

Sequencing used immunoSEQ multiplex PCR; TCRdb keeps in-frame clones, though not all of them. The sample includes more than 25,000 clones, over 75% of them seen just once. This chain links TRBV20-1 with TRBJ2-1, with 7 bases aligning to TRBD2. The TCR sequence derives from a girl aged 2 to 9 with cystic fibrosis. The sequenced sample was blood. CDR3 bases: TGCAGGGGGGGACTACTCAATGAGCAGTTCTTC. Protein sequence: CRGGLLNEQFF.